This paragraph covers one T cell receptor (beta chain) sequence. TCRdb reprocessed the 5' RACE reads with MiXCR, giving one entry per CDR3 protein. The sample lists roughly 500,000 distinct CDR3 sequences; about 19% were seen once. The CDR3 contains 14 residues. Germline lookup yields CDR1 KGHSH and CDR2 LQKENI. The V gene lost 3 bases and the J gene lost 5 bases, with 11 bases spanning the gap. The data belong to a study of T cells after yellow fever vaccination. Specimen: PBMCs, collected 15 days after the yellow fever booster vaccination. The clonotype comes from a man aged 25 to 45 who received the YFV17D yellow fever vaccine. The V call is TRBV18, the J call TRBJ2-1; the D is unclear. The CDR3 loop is CASSPGFADNEQFF. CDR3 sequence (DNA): TGTGCCAGCTCACCGGGTTTTGCGGACAATGAGCAGTTCTTC.